What follows describes a single T cell receptor beta chain. Its antigen has not been determined. Base qualities are not at hand, and no much larger clone is one base apart. Receptor amplification or capture employed the immunoSEQ multiplex PCR assay. Imported from immuneACCESS, the table was reduced by TCRdb to in-frame sequences with V and J called. These copies leave out some clones; in studies compared against another copy, an unresolved V gene accounts for under half, and the cause of the remainder is not known. The sample data list approximately 30,000 clones, and roughly nine tenths of these were observed just once. The ten largest clones represent around 0.59% of the sample. These data come from a study of T cell changes during pregnancy in multiple sclerosis (dated by TCRdb to the late 2010s). Concerning the study at large: The study looked at changes in the T cell repertoire across pregnancy in women with multiple sclerosis.

From cysteine to phenylalanine, the CDR3 is 13 amino acids long. Only the CDR3 portion is preserved as DNA: 39 bases, with reading frame beginning at the first base. CDR1 is given as SNHLY and CDR2 as FYNNEI, both from the germline V gene. V is reduced by 0 bases and J by 4 bases, leaving a spacing of 5 bases between them. The source material was CD4+ T cells from peripheral blood mononuclear cells, sampled in the first trimester of pregnancy. This sequence originates from a female donor in good health, enrolled as a control in a pregnancy study. Recombination linked TRBV2 to TRBJ2-3, with the identity of the D gene unclear. The DNA reads as follows: TGTGCCAGCAGTGAAGCGTATTCAGATACGCAGTATTTT. The resulting protein is CASSEAYSDTQYF.